Given below is one T cell receptor (beta chain) in context. The antigen is undetermined. The data belong to a study of cytomegalovirus exposure and HLA in healthy donors. Looking at the study overall: The same platform as the roughly 670 first-cohort repertoires was used for the roughly 130 validation repertoires, a later analysis reported.

This CDR3 contains 14 residues. Germline V gene lookup returns CDR1 SNHLY and CDR2 FYNNEI. V lost 8 bases and J lost 1; bases outside the gene matches: 5. Whole-study findings and limits: Reportedly, cytomegalovirus status was diagnosed with high sensitivity and specificity.

The assay was immunoSEQ multiplex PCR, and TCRdb's table has in-frame clones only and misses some. This table holds approximately 170,000 clones, around 84% found once. The chain recombines TRBV2 with TRBJ2-3; TRBD2 agrees at 8 bases. The source material was PBMCs. The sequence came from a man aged 18 to 30 in good health and CMV-seropositive. CDR3 nucleotides: TGTGCCAGCGGGACTAGTACGGGCACAGATACGCAGTATTTT. Translation gives CASGTSTGTDTQYF.